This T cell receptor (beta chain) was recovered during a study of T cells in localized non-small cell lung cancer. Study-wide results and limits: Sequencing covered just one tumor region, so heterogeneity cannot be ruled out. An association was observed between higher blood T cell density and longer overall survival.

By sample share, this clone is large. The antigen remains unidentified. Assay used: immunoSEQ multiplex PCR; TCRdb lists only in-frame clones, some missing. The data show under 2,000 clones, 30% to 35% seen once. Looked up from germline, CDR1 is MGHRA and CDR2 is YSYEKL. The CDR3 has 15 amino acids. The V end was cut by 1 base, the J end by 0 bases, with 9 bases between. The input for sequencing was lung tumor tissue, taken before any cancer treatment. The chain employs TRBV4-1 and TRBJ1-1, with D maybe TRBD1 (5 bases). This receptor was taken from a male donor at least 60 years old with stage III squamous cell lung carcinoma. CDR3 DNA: TGCGCCAGCAGCCAAGGACAGCACATGAACACTGAAGCTTTCTTT. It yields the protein CASSQGQHMNTEAFF.